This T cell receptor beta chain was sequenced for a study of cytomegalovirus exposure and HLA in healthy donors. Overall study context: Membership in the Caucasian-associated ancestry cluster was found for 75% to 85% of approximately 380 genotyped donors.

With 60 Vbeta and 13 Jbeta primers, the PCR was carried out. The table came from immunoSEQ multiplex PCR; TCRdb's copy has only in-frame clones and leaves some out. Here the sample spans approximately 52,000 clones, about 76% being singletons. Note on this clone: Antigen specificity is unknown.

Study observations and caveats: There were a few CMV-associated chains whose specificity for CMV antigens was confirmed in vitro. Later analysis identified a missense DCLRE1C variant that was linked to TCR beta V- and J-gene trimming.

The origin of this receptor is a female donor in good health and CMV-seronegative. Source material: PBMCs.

CDR3 DNA sequence: TGTGCCAGCAGCTTAGTCGGGGGGGCCCCCTACAATGAGCAGTTCTTC. This translates into CASSLVGGAPYNEQFF. V gene TRBV11-2 combines with J gene TRBJ2-1; 8 nucleotides agree with TRBD2. With V trimmed by 1 base and J by 2 bases, 4 bases remained unmatched. CDR1 and CDR2 (germline): SGHAT, FQNNGV. The CDR3 totals 16 residues.